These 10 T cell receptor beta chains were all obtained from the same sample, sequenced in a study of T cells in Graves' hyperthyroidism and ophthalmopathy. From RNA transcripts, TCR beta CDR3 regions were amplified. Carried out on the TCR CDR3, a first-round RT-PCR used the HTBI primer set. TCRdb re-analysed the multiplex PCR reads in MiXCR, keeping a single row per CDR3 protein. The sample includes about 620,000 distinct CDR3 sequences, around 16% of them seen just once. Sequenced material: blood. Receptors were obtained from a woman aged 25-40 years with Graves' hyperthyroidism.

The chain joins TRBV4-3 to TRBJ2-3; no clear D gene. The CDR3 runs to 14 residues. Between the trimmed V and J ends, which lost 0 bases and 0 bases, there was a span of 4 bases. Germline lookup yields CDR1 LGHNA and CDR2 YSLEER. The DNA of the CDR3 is TGCGCCAGCAGCCAAGACCCCAGCACAGATACGCAGTATTTT. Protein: CASSQDPSTDTQYF.

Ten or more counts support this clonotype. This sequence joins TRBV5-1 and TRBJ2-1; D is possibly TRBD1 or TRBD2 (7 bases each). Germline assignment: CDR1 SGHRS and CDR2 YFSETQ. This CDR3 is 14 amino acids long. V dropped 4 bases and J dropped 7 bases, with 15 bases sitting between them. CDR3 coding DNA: TGCGCCAGCAGCGGAGCGGGACAGTTGAATGAGCAGTTCTTC. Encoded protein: CASSGAGQLNEQFF.

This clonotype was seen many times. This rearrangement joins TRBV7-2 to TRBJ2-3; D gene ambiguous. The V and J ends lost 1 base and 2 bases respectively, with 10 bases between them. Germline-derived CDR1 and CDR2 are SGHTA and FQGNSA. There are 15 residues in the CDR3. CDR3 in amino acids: CASSLDLAATDTQYF. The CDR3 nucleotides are TGTGCCAGCAGCTTAGATCTTGCGGCCACAGATACGCAGTATTTT.

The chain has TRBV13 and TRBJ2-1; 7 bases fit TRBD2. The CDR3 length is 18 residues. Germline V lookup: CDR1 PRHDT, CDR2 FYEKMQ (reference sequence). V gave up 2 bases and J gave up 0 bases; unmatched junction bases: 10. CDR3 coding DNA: TGTGCCAGCAGCTTACACCGGGGGGACTTCCTCTCCTACAATGAGCAGTTCTTC. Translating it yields CASSLHRGDFLSYNEQFF.

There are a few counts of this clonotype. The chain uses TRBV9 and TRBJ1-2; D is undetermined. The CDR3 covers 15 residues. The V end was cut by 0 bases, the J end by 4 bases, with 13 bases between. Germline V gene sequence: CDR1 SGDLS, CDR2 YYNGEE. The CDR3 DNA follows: TGTGCCAGCAGCGTAGGATTCCTGGGCAGCTATGGCTACACCTTC. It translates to CASSVGFLGSYGYTF.

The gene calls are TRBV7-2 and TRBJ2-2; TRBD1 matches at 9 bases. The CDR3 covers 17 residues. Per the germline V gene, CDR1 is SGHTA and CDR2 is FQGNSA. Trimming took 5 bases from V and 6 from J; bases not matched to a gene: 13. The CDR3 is CASSPSIGTGFSGELFF. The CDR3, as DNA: TGTGCCAGCAGCCCTAGTATCGGGACAGGGTTCTCCGGGGAGCTGTTTTTT.

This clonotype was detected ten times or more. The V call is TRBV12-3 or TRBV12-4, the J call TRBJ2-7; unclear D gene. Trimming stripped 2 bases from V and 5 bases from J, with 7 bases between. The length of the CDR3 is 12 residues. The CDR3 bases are TGTGCCAGCAGTTTACGGGCGGACGAGCAGTACTTC. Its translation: CASSLRADEQYF.

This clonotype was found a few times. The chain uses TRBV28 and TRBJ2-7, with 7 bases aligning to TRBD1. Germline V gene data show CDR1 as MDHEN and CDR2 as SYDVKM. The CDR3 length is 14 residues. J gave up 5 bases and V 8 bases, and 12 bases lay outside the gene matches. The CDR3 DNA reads TGTGCCAGCCCAATCGGGACAGTCGGCAACGAGCAGTACTTC. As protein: CASPIGTVGNEQYF.

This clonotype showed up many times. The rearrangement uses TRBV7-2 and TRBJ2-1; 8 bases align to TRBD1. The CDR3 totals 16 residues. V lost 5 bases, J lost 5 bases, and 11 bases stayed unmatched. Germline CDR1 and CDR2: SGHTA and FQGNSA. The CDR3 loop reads CASSPPYRGQDNEQFF. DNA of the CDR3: TGTGCCAGCAGCCCCCCGTACAGGGGACAGGACAATGAGCAGTTCTTC.

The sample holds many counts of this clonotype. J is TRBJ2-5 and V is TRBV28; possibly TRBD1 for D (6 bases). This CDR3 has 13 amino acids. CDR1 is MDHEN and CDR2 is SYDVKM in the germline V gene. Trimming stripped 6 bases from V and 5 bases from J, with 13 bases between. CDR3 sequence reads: CASRRGGLETQYF. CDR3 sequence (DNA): TGTGCCAGCAGGCGAGGGGGTCTCGAGACCCAGTACTTC.